These T cell receptor beta chains were read from a single sample in a study of blood T cell repertoires in COVID-19. TCRdb's table, derived via immunoSEQ multiplex PCR, lists solely in-frame clones and lacks some. The sample has a few hundred thousand clones, about four fifths seen once. Specimen: PBMCs or T cells enriched from blood (not recorded which). The receptors derive from a man aged 35 to 55 who had been exposed to COVID-19. The CDR3 runs from the conserved cysteine through the conserved F or W. Some rows mark clone size as missing; the rest say once, few, many or name a class of expanded clone.

clone_size v_call cdr3_aa
NA TRBV10-3 CAISAASGDYGYTF
NA TRBV19 CASSKGTATNTGELFF
NA TRBV6-2/TRBV6-3 CASSYFTDGYTF
NA TRBV6-6 CASHKREGSRDTQYF
NA TRBV28 CASSSPRGPNEKLFF
NA TRBV6-2/TRBV6-3 CASSSIRDYTDTQYF
NA TRBV19 CASSIDRGWFTDTQYF
NA TRBV19 CANKGWRNTEAFF
few TRBV18 CASRLTSGRDKQYF
NA TRBV6-5 CASNRVWTGANVLTF
NA TRBV7-6 CASSTLLADPTGEQFF
few TRBV18 CASSQLGAEAFF
NA TRBV27 CASRQTGDTSYEQYF
NA TRBV7-9 CASRLDSEDEQYF
NA TRBV10-3 CAISVRDRGDTEAFF
NA TRBV12-3/TRBV12-4 CASKRGSGNTIYF
NA TRBV29-1 CSVYVLARNYEQYF
NA TRBV6-5 CASRPDTVGTQYF
NA TRBV6-4 CASRTGGGYEQYF
NA TRBV15 CATSSRDLGTEAFF
once TRBV7-3 CASSPDRGLGGYTF
NA TRBV30 CAWREWNSPTGELFF
NA TRBV7-8 CASSLDWKGSGGYTF
once TRBV5-5 CASTPGLATNEQFF
few TRBV7-3 CASSPWGPSDTQYF
NA TRBV7-9 CASSPTSGSLNEQYF
NA TRBV18 CASSPSGGKDGYTF
NA TRBV5-8 CASSFKGVGIEAFF
NA TRBV18 CASSPTWAAGLLYGYTF
NA TRBV5-1 CASSLAGGPDTQYF
once TRBV19 CASSFTLNSNQPQHF
NA TRBV7-9 CASSSSSDGGAEAFF
NA TRBV6-5 CASSLQGAKGGYTF
NA TRBV30 CAWQGDRGNSPLHF